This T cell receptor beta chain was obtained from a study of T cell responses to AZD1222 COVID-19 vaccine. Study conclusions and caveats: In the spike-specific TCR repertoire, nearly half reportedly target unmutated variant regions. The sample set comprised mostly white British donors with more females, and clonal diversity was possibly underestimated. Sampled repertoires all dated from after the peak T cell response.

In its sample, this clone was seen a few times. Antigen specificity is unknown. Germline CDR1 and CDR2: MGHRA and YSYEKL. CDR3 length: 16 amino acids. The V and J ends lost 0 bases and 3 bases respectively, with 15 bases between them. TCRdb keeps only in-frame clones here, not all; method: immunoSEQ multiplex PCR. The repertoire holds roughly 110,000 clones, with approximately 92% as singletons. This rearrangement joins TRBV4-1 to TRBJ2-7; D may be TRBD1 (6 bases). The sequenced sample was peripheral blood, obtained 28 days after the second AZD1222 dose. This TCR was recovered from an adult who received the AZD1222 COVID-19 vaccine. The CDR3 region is CASSQERPGVGYEQYF. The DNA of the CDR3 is TGCGCCAGCAGCCAAGAACGCCCAGGGGTGGGCTACGAGCAGTACTTC.